The entry that follows covers one T cell receptor (beta chain) sequence. What it recognizes is unknown. 13 Jbeta primers and 60 Vbeta primers were used for the PCR. Repertoires were generated with immunoSEQ multiplex PCR, while TCRdb's copy carries only in-frame clones and drops some. Among about 98,000 clones listed, 80% to 90% were seen once. The entry originates in a study of cytomegalovirus exposure and HLA in healthy donors. Study summary: Earlier, roughly 120 million unique TCR beta sequences were recovered from 170 million or so T cells by an analysis.

Study outcomes and limitations: Trimming of TCR beta V- and J-genes showed a link, identified in a later analysis, to a missense DCLRE1C variant. An analysis that came later showed most CMV-associated TCR beta chains appearing HLA-restricted.

Germline CDR1 is SNHLY and CDR2 is FYNNEI. The CDR3 length is 12 residues. V lost 9 bases, J lost 7 bases, and 7 bases stayed unmatched. The receptor comes from a man in his forties in good health and CMV-seronegative. The chain carries TRBV2 and TRBJ2-7; 9 bases are a match to TRBD1. The specimen sequenced was PBMCs. In DNA, the CDR3 is TGTGCCAGTATACAGGGGGCCTTTGAGCAGTACTTC. Translation gives CASIQGAFEQYF.